The entry below describes one T cell receptor beta chain. Its antigen has not been determined. No much larger clone exists at a distance of one base, and base qualities are not known. The immunoSEQ Assay, a bias-controlled multiplex PCR, was used to amplify TCRbeta CDR3 regions from genomic DNA. In the original analysis: Within the assay, amplification of reference gene primers was used to estimate how many nucleated cells each sample contained. To quantify the absolute abundance of each unique TCRbeta CDR3 rearrangement, sequence reads were collapsed and filtered. Productive Simpson clonality was computed per sample as the square root of Simpson's diversity index over productive rearrangements. Not all clones reach the TCRdb copy of this immuneACCESS table, which keeps in-frame sequences only. Checked studies attribute under half of the gap to unresolved V genes and leave the rest unexplained. The V and J calls and the clone size are those of that table, but D and trimming were determined from the DNA. A total of 120,000 to 150,000 clones appear in this sample, approximately 87% of them only once. Roughly 6.1% of the sample belongs to the ten largest clones.

The data stem from a study of blood T cell repertoires in COVID-19 (TCRdb year 2020). With regard to the full study: Collaborator samples came from the United States, Italy and Spain and covered acute and convalescent phases of COVID-19. The prospective study material was composed of cDNA or gDNA derived from T cells, B-cell-depleted T cells, or PBMCs. The dataset comprised deeply sampled blood TCRbeta repertoires from subjects exposed to, actively infected with, or recovered from COVID-19. A freely available public database, intended as a resource for researchers studying the immune response to SARS-CoV-2, is where the repertoires were released. The samples were drawn from the first 160 participants of the ongoing ImmuneRACE study and from some 1,300 subjects provided by 6 global collaborators. A de-identified subject ID, COVID-19 status, age in years and sex were almost always included in the sample metadata. Where HLA class I and class II types were available, the types were taken from metadata supplied by the sample provider, not from assay-based typing.

On the study overall, not on this receptor specifically: Clinical and demographic metadata were provided uncurated, with the amount varying by source and participant.

The CDR3 goes from the cysteine to the phenylalanine over 16 residues. Only the CDR3 part of the read is kept: 48 bases, read in frame from the first base. Here V drops 2 bases and J drops 7 bases, and the junction holds 8 bases not matched to any gene. Via the germline V gene (reference sequence), CDR1 is LNHNV and CDR2 YYDKDF. Each collaborating institution followed its own protocols to collect whole blood in K2EDTA tubes. For TCRbeta analysis, collaborators shipped samples as frozen whole blood, isolated PBMCs, or DNA extracted from either of those sample types. Material for sequencing was peripheral blood. This receptor chain uses TRBV15 and TRBJ1-4; TRBD1 aligns with 9 central bases. The receptor's source is a man older than 75 with acute or convalescent COVID-19. CDR3 reads: CATSRHRGQGGEKLFF. In nucleotide form, the sequence is TGTGCCACCAGCAGACATAGGGGACAGGGCGGTGAAAAACTGTTTTTT.